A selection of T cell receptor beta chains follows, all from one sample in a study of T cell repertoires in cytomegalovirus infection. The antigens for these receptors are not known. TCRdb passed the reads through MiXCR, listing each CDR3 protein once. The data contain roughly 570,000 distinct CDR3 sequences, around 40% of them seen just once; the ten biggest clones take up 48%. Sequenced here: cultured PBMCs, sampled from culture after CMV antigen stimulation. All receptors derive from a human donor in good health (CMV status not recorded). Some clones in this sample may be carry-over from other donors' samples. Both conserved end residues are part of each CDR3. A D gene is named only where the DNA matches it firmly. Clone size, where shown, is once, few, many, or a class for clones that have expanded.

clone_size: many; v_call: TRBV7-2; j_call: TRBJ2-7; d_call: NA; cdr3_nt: TGTGCCAGCAGCTTATTTCTGGGTTCATCCTACGAGCAGTACTTC; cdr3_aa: CASSLFLGSSYEQYF
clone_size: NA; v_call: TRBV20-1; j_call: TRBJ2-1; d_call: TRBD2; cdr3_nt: TGCAGTGCTAGAGTCCTAGCGGGAGCCAATGAGCAGTTCTTC; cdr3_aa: CSARVLAGANEQFF
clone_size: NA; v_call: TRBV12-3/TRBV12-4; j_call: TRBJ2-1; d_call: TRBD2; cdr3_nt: TGTGCCAGCAGTTTTTTAACGGGAGGGCCGAGGTACAATGAGCAGTTCTTC; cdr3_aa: CASSFLTGGPRYNEQFF
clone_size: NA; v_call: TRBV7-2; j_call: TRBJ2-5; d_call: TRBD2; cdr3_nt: TGTGCCAGCAGCTCTAGGGGGGGGACTAGTGGAGAGACCCAGTACTTC; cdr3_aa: CASSSRGGTSGETQYF
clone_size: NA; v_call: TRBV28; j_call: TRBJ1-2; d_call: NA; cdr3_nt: TGTGCCAGCAGTTCCGGCCAGGCGAGGGGCTATGGCTACACCTTC; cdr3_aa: CASSSGQARGYGYTF
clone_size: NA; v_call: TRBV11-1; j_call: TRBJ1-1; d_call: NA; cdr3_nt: TGTGCCAGCAGCGCCCTGGGGGGTATGAACACTGAAGCTTTCTTT; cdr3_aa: CASSALGGMNTEAFF
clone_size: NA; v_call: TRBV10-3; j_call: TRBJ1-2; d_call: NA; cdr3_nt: TGTGCCATCAGTGAGTCGATTTTAGGGAATCCGGATGGCTACACCTTC; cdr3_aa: CAISESILGNPDGYTF
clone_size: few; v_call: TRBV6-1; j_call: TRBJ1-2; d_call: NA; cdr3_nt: TGTGCCAGCAGTGCTTCGGGACACCGGGGCACCTTC; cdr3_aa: CASSASGHRGTF
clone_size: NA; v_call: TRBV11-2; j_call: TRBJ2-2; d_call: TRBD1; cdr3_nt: TGTGCCAGTCCGACAGGGAACCAGATTTTGACGAACACCGGGGAGCTGTTTTTT; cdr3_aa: CASPTGNQILTNTGELFF
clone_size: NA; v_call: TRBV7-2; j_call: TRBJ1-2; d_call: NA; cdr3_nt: TGTGCCAGCAGCTTAACCCCAGGACTAGCTAACTATGGCTACACCTTC; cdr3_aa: CASSLTPGLANYGYTF
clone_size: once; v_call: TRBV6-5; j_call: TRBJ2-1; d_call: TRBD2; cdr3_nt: TGTGCCAGCAGTAACCCTACCCTAGCGGGGGGGCCCTATGAGCAGTTCTTC; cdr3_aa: CASSNPTLAGGPYEQFF
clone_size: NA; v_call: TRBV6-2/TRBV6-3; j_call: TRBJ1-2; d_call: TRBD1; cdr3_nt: TGTGCCAGCAGTTACGGCAGGGGGCGAAACTTTAACTATGGCTACACCTTC; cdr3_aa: CASSYGRGRNFNYGYTF
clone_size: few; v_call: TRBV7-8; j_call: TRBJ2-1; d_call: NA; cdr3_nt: TGTGCCAGCAGCTTACGTGTTGTTCCTGAGCAGTTCTTC; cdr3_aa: CASSLRVVPEQFF
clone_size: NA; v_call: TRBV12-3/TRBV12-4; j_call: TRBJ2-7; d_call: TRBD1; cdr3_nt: TGTGCCAGCAGTCGAAATCCGGGACAGGGGACCTACGAGCAGTACTTC; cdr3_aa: CASSRNPGQGTYEQYF
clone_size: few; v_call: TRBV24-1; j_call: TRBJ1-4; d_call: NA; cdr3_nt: TGTGCCACGGAGTCTGCAACTAATGAAAAACTGTTTTTT; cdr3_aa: CATESATNEKLFF
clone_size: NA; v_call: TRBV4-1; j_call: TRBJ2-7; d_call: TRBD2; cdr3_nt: TGCGCCAGCAGAATTTTACGGGAGGCCCGGAAATACGAGCAGTACTTC; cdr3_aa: CASRILREARKYEQYF
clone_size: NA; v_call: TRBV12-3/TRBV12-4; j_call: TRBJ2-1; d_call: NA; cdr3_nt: TGTGCCAGTAGGACGGCGGGAACCAATGAGCAGTTCTTC; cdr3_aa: CASRTAGTNEQFF
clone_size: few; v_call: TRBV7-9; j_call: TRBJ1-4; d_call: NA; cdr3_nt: TGTGCCAGCAGCTACTCTGGTTCACCCCGCATTAATGAAAAACTGTTTTTT; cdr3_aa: CASSYSGSPRINEKLFF
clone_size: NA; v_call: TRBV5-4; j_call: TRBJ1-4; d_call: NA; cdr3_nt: TGTGCCAGCAGTATTGGACAGAGCAGTGGTAATGAAAAACTGTTTTTT; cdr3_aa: CASSIGQSSGNEKLFF
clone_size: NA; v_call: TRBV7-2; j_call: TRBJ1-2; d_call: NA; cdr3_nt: TGTGCCAGCAGCTACCGGGGGGCGCGAGGCTACACCTTC; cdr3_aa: CASSYRGARGYTF
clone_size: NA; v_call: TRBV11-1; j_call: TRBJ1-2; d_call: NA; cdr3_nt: TGTGCAGAGGAGGGGTCGGGCAGGTCATATGGCTACACCTTC; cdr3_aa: CAEEGSGRSYGYTF
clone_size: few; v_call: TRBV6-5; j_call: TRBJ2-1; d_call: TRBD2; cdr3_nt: TGTGCCAGCAGTTACGCTAGCGGGGGCTTCGATGAGCAGTTCTTC; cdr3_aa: CASSYASGGFDEQFF
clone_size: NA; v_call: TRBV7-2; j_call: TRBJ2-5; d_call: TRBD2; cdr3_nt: TGTGCCAGCAGCTTAAACTGGGCGGGAGGCTGGGAGACCCAGTACTTC; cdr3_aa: CASSLNWAGGWETQYF
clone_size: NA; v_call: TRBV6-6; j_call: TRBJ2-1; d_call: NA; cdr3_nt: TGTGCCAGCAGTTACTCGAGGGGCCAATTGCCCAATGAGCAGTTCTTC; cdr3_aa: CASSYSRGQLPNEQFF
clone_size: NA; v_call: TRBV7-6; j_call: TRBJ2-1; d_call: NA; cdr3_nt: TGTGCCAGCAGCTTAATGGGGGGGCTATACAATGAGCAGTTCTTC; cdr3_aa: CASSLMGGLYNEQFF
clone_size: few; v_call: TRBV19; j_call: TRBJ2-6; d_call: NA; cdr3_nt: TGTGCCAGCGCTTCACAGGAATACTCTTCGGGGGCCAACGTCCTGACTTTC; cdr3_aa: CASASQEYSSGANVLTF
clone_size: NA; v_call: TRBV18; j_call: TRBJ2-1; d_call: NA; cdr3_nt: TGTGCCAGCTCACCACCTCTCCGGGGCCAGCCAGGCAATGAGCAGTTCTTC; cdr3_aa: CASSPPLRGQPGNEQFF
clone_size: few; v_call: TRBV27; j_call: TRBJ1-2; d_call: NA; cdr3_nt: TGTGCCAGCAGCCCTCATCGGACTTTCTATGGCTACACCTTC; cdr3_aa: CASSPHRTFYGYTF
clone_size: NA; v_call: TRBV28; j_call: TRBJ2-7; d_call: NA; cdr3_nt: TGTGCCAGCAGTCTCCATTCCGGGACTTTCGAGCAGTACTTC; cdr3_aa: CASSLHSGTFEQYF
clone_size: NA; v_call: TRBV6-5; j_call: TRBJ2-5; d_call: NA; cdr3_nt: TGTGCCAGCGGGCGCCGTCGGGAGACCCAGTACTTC; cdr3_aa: CASGRRRETQYF
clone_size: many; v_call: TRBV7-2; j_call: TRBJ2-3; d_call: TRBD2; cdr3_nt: TGTGCCAGCAGCGACTTAGCGGGGGCCGATACGCAGTATTTT; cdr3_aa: CASSDLAGADTQYF
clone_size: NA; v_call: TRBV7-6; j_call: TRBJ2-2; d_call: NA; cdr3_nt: TGTGCCAGCAGCTTAGGCGGGCGTGGTGGGCTAACCGGGGAGCTGTTTTTT; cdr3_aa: CASSLGGRGGLTGELFF
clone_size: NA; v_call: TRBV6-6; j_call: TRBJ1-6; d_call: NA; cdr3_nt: TGTGCCAGCAGTCGACAACACAGGGATAATTCACCCCTCCACTTT; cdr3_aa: CASSRQHRDNSPLHF
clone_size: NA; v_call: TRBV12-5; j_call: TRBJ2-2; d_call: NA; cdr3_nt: TGTGCTAGTGGTTTGGTACTCGGCAGGGAGGTCACCGGGGAGCTGTTTTTT; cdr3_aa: CASGLVLGREVTGELFF
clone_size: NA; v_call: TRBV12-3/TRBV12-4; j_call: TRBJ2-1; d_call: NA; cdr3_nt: TGTGCCAGTGGTGGGGCTAGCGATGAGCAGTTCTTC; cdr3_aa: CASGGASDEQFF
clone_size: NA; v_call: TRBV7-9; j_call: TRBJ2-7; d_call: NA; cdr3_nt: TGTGCCAGCAGCTTGTCTACCCGGACAGACGAGCAGTACTTC; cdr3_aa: CASSLSTRTDEQYF
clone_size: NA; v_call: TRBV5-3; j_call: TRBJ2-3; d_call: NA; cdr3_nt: TGTGCCAGCAGCCAGCGGGTGATGACAGATACGCAGTATTTT; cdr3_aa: CASSQRVMTDTQYF
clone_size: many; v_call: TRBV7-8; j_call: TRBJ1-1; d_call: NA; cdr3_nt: TGTGCCAGCAGCCTCAGCCTCGGGGGCAACACTGAAGCTTTCTTT; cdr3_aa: CASSLSLGGNTEAFF
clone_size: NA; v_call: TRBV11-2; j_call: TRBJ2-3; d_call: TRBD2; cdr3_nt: TGTGCCAGCTGCTTAGATGGGGGGGGCACAGATACGCAGTATTTT; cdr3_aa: CASCLDGGGTDTQYF
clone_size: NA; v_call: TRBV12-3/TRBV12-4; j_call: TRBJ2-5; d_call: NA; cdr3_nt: TGTGCCAGCAGTTTAAGTGGTCGGGGTTTATTAGAAGAGACCCAGTACTTC; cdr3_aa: CASSLSGRGLLEETQYF
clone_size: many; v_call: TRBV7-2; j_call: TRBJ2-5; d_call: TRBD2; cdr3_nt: TGTGCCAGCAGCTCGACTAGCGGGAGGGCCAGAGAGACCCAGTACTTC; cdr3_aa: CASSSTSGRARETQYF
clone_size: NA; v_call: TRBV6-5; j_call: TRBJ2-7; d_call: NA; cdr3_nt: TGTGCCAGCAGTTACTCCAGGGGGGTCTCCTACGAGCAGTACTTC; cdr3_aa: CASSYSRGVSYEQYF
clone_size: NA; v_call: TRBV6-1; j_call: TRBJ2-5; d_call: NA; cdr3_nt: TGTGCCAGCAGTGAAGGAGGCGCGATGGAGACCCAGTACTTC; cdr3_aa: CASSEGGAMETQYF
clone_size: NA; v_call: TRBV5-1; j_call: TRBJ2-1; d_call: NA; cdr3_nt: TGCGCCAGCAGCTTGGGGACGGGCAGGAGCTCCTACAATGAGCAGTTCTTC; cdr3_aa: CASSLGTGRSSYNEQFF
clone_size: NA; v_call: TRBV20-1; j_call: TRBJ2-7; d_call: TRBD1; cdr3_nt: TGCAGTGCTAGAGCGGACAGGGGTCTGTACGAGCAGTACTTC; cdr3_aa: CSARADRGLYEQYF
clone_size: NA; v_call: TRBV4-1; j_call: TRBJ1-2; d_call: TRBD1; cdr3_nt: TGCGCCAGCCACACTGGACAGGGGGCTTTTGGCTACACCTTC; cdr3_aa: CASHTGQGAFGYTF
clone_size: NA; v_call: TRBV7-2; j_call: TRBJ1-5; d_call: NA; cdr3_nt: TGTGCCAGCAGCTTAGCGCGGGGGGGCGGCAATCAGCCCCAGCATTTT; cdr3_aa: CASSLARGGGNQPQHF
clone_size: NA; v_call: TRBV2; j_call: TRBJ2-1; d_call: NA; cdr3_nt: TGTGCCAGCAGTGGAGCGCCTAGGAATGAGCAGTTCTTC; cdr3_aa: CASSGAPRNEQFF
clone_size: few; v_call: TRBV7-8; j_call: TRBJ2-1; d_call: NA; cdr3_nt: TGTGCCAGCAGCTTTTTCGGACAGACTTACAATGAGCAGTTCTTC; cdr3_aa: CASSFFGQTYNEQFF